These 28 T cell receptor beta chains originate from one sample sequenced in a study of post-analysis software for immune sequencing data (dated by TCRdb to 2014 to 2015). Broad study findings and their caveats: About five TRBV segments, including TRBV5-6, TRBV5-1 and TRBV20-1, were significantly more frequent in patients than controls.

Receptors were amplified or captured by PCR. The instrument given in TCRdb is Illumina HiSeq 2500. Unique molecular identifiers were incorporated into TCR beta cDNA libraries to reduce PCR and sequencing biases. TCRdb passed the public sequencing reads through fastp at Q25 and MiXCR, retaining productive beta sequences. Every entry covers one CDR3 protein and lists the most common genes and DNA from its rows. Across this sample there are a few hundred thousand distinct CDR3 sequences, with around 36% seen only once. The top ten clonotypes cover about 5.6% of the sample. No cognate antigen is known for these TCRs. What was sequenced was blood. These receptors originate from a girl between 2 and 17 years old with multiple sclerosis.

The chain links TRBV6-6 to TRBJ1-1; D unresolved. The CDR3 is 10 residues long. Looked up from germline, CDR1 is MNHNY and CDR2 is SVGAGI (reference sequence). V was cut by 3 bases and J by 7 bases, with 3 bases left in between. The CDR3 loop reads CASSYGEAFF. For the CDR3, the DNA is TGTGCCAGCAGTTATGGTGAAGCTTTCTTT.

This clonotype came up a few times. The rearrangement joins TRBV7-2 to TRBJ2-5; 8 bases line up with TRBD2. After removal of 5 bases from V and 5 bases from J, the junction contained 22 bases not matched to a gene. CDR1 SGHTA and CDR2 FQGNSA come from the germline V gene. This CDR3 contains 19 residues. The CDR3 nucleotides read TGTGCCAGCAGCCCTAGTTGGCGGGGGGACGAGCTGGTCAAGGAGACCCAGTACTTC. This translates into CASSPSWRGDELVKETQYF. The full variable domain, completed using reference TRBV7-2 and TRBJ2-5, is GAGVSQSPSNKVTEKGKDVELRCDPISGHTALYWYRQSLGQGLEFLIYFQGNSAPDKSGLPSDRFSAERTGGSVSTLTIQRTQQEDSAVYLCASSPSWRGDELVKETQYFGPGTRLLVL.

CDR3 amino acids: CASSPNSQGTGGYTF. The CDR3, as DNA: TGTGCCAGCAGTCCCAACAGCCAGGGGACGGGGGGCTACACCTTC. This chain links TRBV12-3 or TRBV12-4 with TRBJ1-2; D may be TRBD1 (6 bases). This CDR3 is built from 15 residues. Trimming shortened V by 5 bases and J by 8 bases, and 21 bases separated the two germline ends.

The chain joins TRBV19 to TRBJ1-1; D unresolved. The germline V gene has CDR1 LNHDA and CDR2 SQIVND (reference sequence). The CDR3 is 14 amino acids. The germline V and J ends were trimmed by 5 bases and 1 base, with 11 bases remaining between them. The CDR3 region has the DNA TGTGCCAGTAGTCCGTTCGGGCCGAACACTGAAGCTTTCTTT. Protein product: CASSPFGPNTEAFF.

This clonotype appeared a few times. CDR3 region: CASSLEGTGYNEQFF. The CDR3 DNA follows: TGTGCCAGCAGCTTAGAAGGGACAGGATACAATGAGCAGTTCTTC. The chain uses TRBV11-2 and TRBJ2-1; 8 positions agree with TRBD1. Germline CDR1 SGHAT, CDR2 FQNNGV. V shed 0 bases, J shed 4 bases, and the junction held 2 bases outside the gene matches. This CDR3 spans 15 amino acids.

In its sample, this clonotype was seen a few times. The V and J genes are TRBV3-1 and TRBJ2-1; TRBD2 aligns across 9 bases. Trimming cost V 0 bases and J 4 bases; bases outside gene matches: 7. Germline V gene sequence: CDR1 LGHDT, CDR2 YNNKEL (reference sequence). The CDR3 runs to 17 residues. This CDR3 is CASSQDSGGDLYNEQFF. Here the CDR3 DNA reads TGTGCCAGCAGCCAAGATAGCGGGGGTGACCTTTACAATGAGCAGTTCTTC.

This clonotype was detected a few times. V and J are TRBV20-1 and TRBJ2-5; the D is unclear. This CDR3 is 15 amino acids long. CDR1 is DFQATT, CDR2 SNEGSKA, per germline (reference sequence). The V and J ends lost 1 base and 0 bases respectively, with 12 bases between them. The CDR3 spells CSARGLTRYQETQYF. As DNA, the CDR3 is TGCAGTGCTAGAGGACTTACCCGATACCAAGAGACCCAGTACTTC.

This clonotype was found a few times. This rearrangement joins TRBV19 to TRBJ2-5, with D perhaps matching TRBD2 (6 bases). V lost 2 bases, J lost 5 bases, and 6 bases lay in between. CDR1 is LNHDA, CDR2 SQIVND, per germline (reference sequence). The CDR3 consists of 12 residues. The DNA for the CDR3 is TGTGCCAGTAGTATACGGGGGGAGACCCAGTACTTC. Translating gives CASSIRGETQYF.

The chain recombines TRBV24-1 with TRBJ2-3, with D hard to call. The CDR3 loop spans 17 amino acids. The ends were cut back, 7 bases at V and 0 bases at J, with 19 bases in the middle. CDR1 KGHDR and CDR2 SFDVKD come from the germline V gene. CDR3 DNA sequence: TGTGCCACCAGCGGCTTGTCCACATCTTCTAGCACAGATACGCAGTATTTT. It yields the protein CATSGLSTSSSTDTQYF.

The sample holds a few counts of this clonotype. V gene TRBV24-1 combines with J gene TRBJ2-7; D ambiguous. The CDR3 length is 13 residues. Germline V gene sequence: CDR1 KGHDR, CDR2 SFDVKD. V dropped 3 bases and J dropped 4 bases, with 9 bases sitting between them. As DNA, the CDR3 is TGTGCCACCAGTGATGTGGGCCGGTACGAGCAGTACTTC. Protein product: CATSDVGRYEQYF.

This clonotype appeared a few times. This chain connects TRBV6-6 to TRBJ1-4; D ambiguous. Trimming stripped 0 bases from V and 7 bases from J, with 3 bases between. CDR1 MNHNY and CDR2 SVGAGI come from the germline V gene (reference sequence). CDR3 length: 12 residues. CDR3 loop: CASSYSSEKLFF. In nucleotides, the CDR3 is TGTGCCAGCAGTTACTCGAGTGAAAAACTGTTTTTT.

CDR3 coding DNA: TGCAGTGCTCCAGGGGCAGGATCCTACGAGCAGTACTTC. It specifies CSAPGAGSYEQYF. V and J are TRBV20-1 and TRBJ2-7, with D possibly matching TRBD1 (6 bases). The CDR3 contains 13 residues. Germline V gene sequence: CDR1 DFQATT, CDR2 SNEGSKA (reference sequence). Trimming took off 5 bases at V and 1 base at J, with 12 bases between the two ends.

This clonotype was counted between two and nine times. This chain links TRBV13 with TRBJ1-6, with 9 bases aligning to TRBD1. The CDR3 has 15 amino acids. Trimming took 4 bases from V and 9 from J; bases not matched to a gene: 7. Per the germline V gene, CDR1 is PRHDT and CDR2 is FYEKMQ (reference sequence). CDR3 coding DNA: TGTGCCAGCAGCTGGGGGGACAGGGAGGCTTCACCCCTCCACTTT. It codes for CASSWGDREASPLHF.

This clonotype has only one observation. J is TRBJ1-5 and V is TRBV29-1; D perhaps matches TRBD1 (6 bases). Germline CDR1 is SQVTM and CDR2 is ANQGSEA. The V end was cut by 7 bases, the J end by 6 bases, with 16 bases between. The CDR3 consists of 13 residues. The CDR3 sequence is CSAQTGGGQPQHF. The DNA of the CDR3 is TGCAGCGCCCAGACAGGTGGAGGTCAGCCCCAGCATTTT.

The CDR3 reads CASTLEGDTEAFF. CDR3 in DNA: TGTGCCAGCACCCTAGAGGGGGACACTGAAGCTTTCTTT. The chain uses TRBV7-8 and TRBJ1-1, with a possible D match to TRBD1 (6 bases). Germline-derived CDR1 and CDR2 are SGHVS and FQNEAQ. The CDR3 sequence is 13 residues long. Trimming left V 7 bases short and J 3 bases short, with 12 bases between.

The V call is TRBV18, the J call TRBJ1-1, with 7 bases identical to TRBD1. CDR1 is KGHSH and CDR2 is LQKENI in the germline V gene. With V trimmed by 3 bases and J by 1 base, 8 bases remained unmatched. The CDR3 has 16 amino acids. In DNA, the CDR3 is TGTGCCAGCTCACCCTCGACAGGACAGGAGAACACTGAAGCTTTCTTT. Protein product: CASSPSTGQENTEAFF.

This clonotype has more than one count but fewer than ten. V and J are TRBV5-6 and TRBJ2-1, with D maybe TRBD1 (6 bases). Trimming removed 4 bases at V and 9 bases at J, with 17 bases between. This CDR3 comprises 14 residues. The germline V gene has CDR1 SGHDT and CDR2 YYEEEE. The CDR3 DNA follows: TGTGCCAGCAGCCTCTACCCGGGCAGGGGTGAGCAGTTCTTC. Translated: CASSLYPGRGEQFF.

The chain's CDR3 is CASSPPSFNAGYTF. The CDR3 DNA follows: TGTGCCAGCTCACCACCTTCGTTCAATGCGGGCTACACCTTC. The rearrangement links TRBV18 to TRBJ1-2, with D unresolved. Per the germline V gene, CDR1 is KGHSH and CDR2 is LQKENI. Trimming left V 0 bases short and J 8 bases short, with 13 bases between. The CDR3 loop spans 14 amino acids. Complete variable domain (other parts from reference TRBV18 and TRBJ1-2): NAGVMQNPRHLVRRRGQEARLRCSPMKGHSHVYWYRQLPEEGLKFMVYLQKENIIDESGMPKERFSAEFPKEGPSILRIQQVVRGDSAAYFCASSPPSFNAGYTFGSGTRLTVV.

This clonotype has a handful of counts. The chain carries TRBV10-3 and TRBJ2-1, with 7 bases fitting TRBD2. CDR1 is ENHRY, CDR2 SYGVKD, per germline. The J segment lost 2 bases and the V segment lost 3 bases, leaving 4 bases of the junction unmatched. CDR3 length: 15 residues. The CDR3, as DNA: TGTGCCATCAGTGATGGGGGGGGTCCCTACAATGAGCAGTTCTTC. Translation gives CAISDGGGPYNEQFF.

The J gene is TRBJ2-5, the V gene TRBV6-6; either TRBD1 or TRBD2 may supply D (5 bases each). CDR1 is MNHNY and CDR2 is SVGAGI in the germline V gene (reference sequence). V lost 4 bases and J lost 3, with 9 bases in between. The CDR3 totals 13 residues. The CDR3 sequence is CASSWGRKETQYF. Here the CDR3 DNA reads TGTGCCAGCAGTTGGGGACGGAAAGAGACCCAGTACTTC.

This chain links TRBV11-2 with TRBJ2-3; weak D call: TRBD1 (5 bases). The V gene lost 0 bases and the J gene lost 4 bases, with 11 bases spanning the gap. Germline V CDR1 and CDR2: SGHAT, FQNNGV. The CDR3 sequence is 15 residues long. The CDR3 DNA is TGTGCCAGCAGCTTAGATCGACCGACAGCAGATACGCAGTATTTT. This codes for CASSLDRPTADTQYF.

The chain recombines TRBV5-1 with TRBJ2-1, with unresolved D. The CDR3 extends over 16 amino acids. Germline lookup yields CDR1 SGHRS and CDR2 YFSETQ. V was pared by 0 bases and J by 0 bases, with 10 bases between. For the CDR3, the DNA is TGCGCCAGCAGCTTGGTCGGGCTCAACTCCTACAATGAGCAGTTCTTC. The encoded protein is CASSLVGLNSYNEQFF.

The rearrangement links TRBV12-5 to TRBJ1-2; D is possibly TRBD1 (5 bases). The CDR3 is 18 residues long. CDR1 is LGHNT, CDR2 FRNRAP, per germline. With 0 bases removed from V and 7 bases from J, the gap between germline ends came to 24 bases. CDR3 amino acids: CASGLVRGTGLEPSGYTF. The CDR3 DNA is TGTGCTAGTGGTTTGGTTCGGGGAACAGGTCTGGAGCCCAGTGGCTACACCTTC.

V gene TRBV20-1 combines with J gene TRBJ2-3; no definite D call. V was pared by 6 bases and J by 0 bases, with 10 bases between. Germline lookup yields CDR1 DFQATT and CDR2 SNEGSKA (reference sequence). The CDR3 extends over 13 amino acids. CDR3 sequence: CSAEVFSTDTQYF. CDR3 DNA sequence: TGCAGTGCCGAGGTATTTAGCACAGATACGCAGTATTTT.

This clonotype was observed a handful of times. This rearrangement joins TRBV29-1 to TRBJ2-7, with 7 bases matching TRBD2. The trim removed 7 bases at V and 3 bases at J, leaving 3 bases unmatched. This CDR3 is 11 amino acids long. The germline gives CDR1 SQVTM, CDR2 ANQGSEA. DNA of the CDR3: TGCAGCGGGGGGGGAGTCTACGAGCAGTACTTC. Translation gives CSGGGVYEQYF.

With respect to this clonotype: The junction departs from germline at one end; a sequencing error may be responsible. This CDR3 is CAGSLLGVKRQYF. CDR3 in DNA: TGTGCCGGCAGTTTATTGGGGGTAAAAAGGCAGTACTTC. The chain is built from TRBV27 and TRBJ2-7; D could derive from TRBD1 or TRBD2 (5 bases each). CDR3 size: 13 residues. CDR1 and CDR2 from the germline V gene are MNHEY and SMNVEV (reference sequence).

The chain links TRBV6-5 to TRBJ1-6, with 9 bases identical to TRBD1. Germline V lookup: CDR1 MNHEY, CDR2 SVGAGI. The trim removed 5 bases at V and 8 bases at J, leaving 4 bases unmatched. This CDR3 spans 14 amino acids. CDR3 nucleotide sequence: TGTGCCAGCAGTGTACAGGGGGCTGATTCACCCCTCCACTTT. Amino acid sequence: CASSVQGADSPLHF.

The rearrangement joins TRBV5-1 to TRBJ2-3; D gene uncertain. With 7 bases removed from V and 3 bases from J, the gap between germline ends came to 15 bases. Germline-derived CDR1 and CDR2 are SGHRS and YFSETQ. This CDR3 spans 14 amino acids. The DNA for the CDR3 is TGCGCCAGCGCCTTCTCTGGGGATACAGATACGCAGTATTTT. Translation gives CASAFSGDTDTQYF.